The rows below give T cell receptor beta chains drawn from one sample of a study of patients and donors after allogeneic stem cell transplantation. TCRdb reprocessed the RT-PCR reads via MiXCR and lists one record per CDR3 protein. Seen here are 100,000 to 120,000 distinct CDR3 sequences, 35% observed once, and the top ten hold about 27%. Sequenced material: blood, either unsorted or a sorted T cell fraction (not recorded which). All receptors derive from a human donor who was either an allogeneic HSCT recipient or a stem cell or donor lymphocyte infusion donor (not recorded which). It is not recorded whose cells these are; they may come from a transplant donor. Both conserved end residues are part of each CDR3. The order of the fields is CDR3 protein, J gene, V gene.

cdr3_aa: CASSHRHSSYNEQFF
j_call: TRBJ2-1
v_call: TRBV4-3

cdr3_aa: CATSHIWDRVPDTQYF
j_call: TRBJ2-3
v_call: TRBV15

cdr3_aa: CAISVGANTEAFF
j_call: TRBJ1-1
v_call: TRBV10-3

cdr3_aa: CASSLGRQGREKLFF
j_call: TRBJ1-4
v_call: TRBV11-2

cdr3_aa: CASRPIGAGGSYEQYF
j_call: TRBJ2-7
v_call: TRBV6-5

cdr3_aa: CASSSRYPLEFHEQFF
j_call: TRBJ2-1
v_call: TRBV6-5

cdr3_aa: CSARRDRVTDTQYF
j_call: TRBJ2-3
v_call: TRBV20-1

cdr3_aa: CASRRLAGSSYNEQFF
j_call: TRBJ2-1
v_call: TRBV6-2/TRBV6-3

cdr3_aa: CATSRDRAGNTIYF
j_call: TRBJ1-3
v_call: TRBV15

cdr3_aa: CASSLAGGINQPQHF
j_call: TRBJ1-5
v_call: TRBV7-9

cdr3_aa: CAISESGSPSYEQYF
j_call: TRBJ2-7
v_call: TRBV10-3

cdr3_aa: CASSPSASEAFF
j_call: TRBJ1-1
v_call: TRBV7-9

cdr3_aa: CATSRRELEPQHF
j_call: TRBJ1-5
v_call: TRBV15

cdr3_aa: CASSPRWAGDTQYF
j_call: TRBJ2-3
v_call: TRBV19

cdr3_aa: CSVRQTYEQYF
j_call: TRBJ2-7
v_call: TRBV29-1

cdr3_aa: CASSRRQNTGELFF
j_call: TRBJ2-2
v_call: TRBV6-2/TRBV6-3

cdr3_aa: CSATRQGWTSNQPQHF
j_call: TRBJ1-5
v_call: TRBV20-1

cdr3_aa: CSALAGAYEQYF
j_call: TRBJ2-7
v_call: TRBV20-1

cdr3_aa: CASRSGGLYGYTF
j_call: TRBJ1-2
v_call: TRBV19

cdr3_aa: CSVEDRSGGFNGYTF
j_call: TRBJ1-2
v_call: TRBV29-1

cdr3_aa: CASSSEKEQYF
j_call: TRBJ2-7
v_call: TRBV28

cdr3_aa: CASSRGTLPQETQYF
j_call: TRBJ2-5
v_call: TRBV5-1

cdr3_aa: CASSPQDTSSYEQYF
j_call: TRBJ2-7
v_call: TRBV28

cdr3_aa: CASSARGPLNQPQHF
j_call: TRBJ1-5
v_call: TRBV7-7

cdr3_aa: CASSLNIKQGSGNTIYF
j_call: TRBJ1-3
v_call: TRBV18

cdr3_aa: CASSVEGGSTYEQYF
j_call: TRBJ2-7
v_call: TRBV9

cdr3_aa: CASSFSPDRRGTQYF
j_call: TRBJ2-5
v_call: TRBV28

cdr3_aa: CASSQGASQPQHF
j_call: TRBJ1-5
v_call: TRBV12-3/TRBV12-4

cdr3_aa: CASSLESLIYGYTF
j_call: TRBJ1-2
v_call: TRBV7-2

cdr3_aa: CASSLSGQGYYNEQFF
j_call: TRBJ2-1
v_call: TRBV28

cdr3_aa: CASSFHGRSNYGYTF
j_call: TRBJ1-2
v_call: TRBV28

cdr3_aa: CATSRGGNRPNEKLFF
j_call: TRBJ1-4
v_call: TRBV15

cdr3_aa: CASSCNPDCWIGAAFF
j_call: TRBJ1-1
v_call: TRBV7-2